Sequencing of this T cell receptor (beta chain) was carried out in a study of blood T cell repertoires in COVID-19 (dated by TCRdb to about 2020). About the investigation overall: The collaborator samples originated in the United States, Italy and Spain and spanned the acute and convalescent phases of COVID-19. The material from the prospective study consisted of cDNA or gDNA derived from T cells, B-cell-depleted T cells, or PBMCs. Subjects who had been exposed to COVID-19, were actively infected with it, or had recovered from it provided the deeply sampled blood TCRbeta repertoires that made up the dataset. The repertoires were released in a freely available public database meant as a resource for research on the immune response to SARS-CoV-2. The samples were drawn from two sources: the first 160 participants of the ongoing ImmuneRACE study, and 1,000 to 1,500 subjects contributed by 6 global collaborators. The sample metadata nearly always contained a de-identified subject ID, COVID-19 status, age in years and sex. Where available, HLA class I and class II types were taken from metadata supplied by the sample provider and were not determined by assay-based typing. General conclusions and limits of the study: Clinical and demographic metadata were provided uncurated, with the amount varying by source and participant.

A note on this clone: Its binding antigen is unknown. No much larger clone is present one base from it, and per-base qualities are unavailable.

TCRbeta CDR3 regions were amplified from genomic DNA by means of the immunoSEQ Assay, a bias-controlled multiplex PCR. The authors' analysis ran thus. The number of nucleated cells in each sample was estimated from the amplification of reference gene primers within the assay. To quantify the absolute abundance of each unique TCRbeta CDR3 rearrangement, sequence reads were collapsed and filtered. For each sample, productive Simpson clonality was calculated as the square root of Simpson's diversity index across productive rearrangements. Sourced from immuneACCESS, this table was stored by TCRdb with only in-frame sequences that have V and J called. A share of the clones is absent; for the studies checked, an unresolved V gene accounts for under half, and the remainder has no known explanation. The V and J calls and clone size are taken from that table; D and trimming were inferred from the DNA. Present in this sample are 350,000 to 450,000 clones, approximately 90% of which were seen just once. The top ten clones comprise more than 0.95% of the sample.

The germline V gene (reference sequence) gives CDR1 as LNHDA and CDR2 as SQIVND. V has 6 bases trimmed and J has 5 bases trimmed; junction bases matching no gene number 3. Spanning cysteine to phenylalanine, the CDR3 consists of 13 amino acids. Only the CDR3 portion is preserved as DNA: 39 bases, with reading frame beginning at the first base. In the prospective study, participants were 18 to 89 years old, resided in 24 geographic areas of the United States, and were enrolled through a virtual design. In the prospective study, cohorts were assigned on the basis of participant-reported clinical history obtained from a screening survey and a study questionnaire. For ImmuneRACE Cohort 3, a participant was defined as recovered based on two consecutive negative NP/OP PCR tests, clearance by a healthcare professional, or resolution of symptoms. Each participant in the prospective study had whole blood, serum and a nasopharyngeal or oropharyngeal swab collected by mobile phlebotomists. Participants in the prospective study had the option to provide additional blood draws and questionnaires over a roughly 2-month period. Before DNA extraction, prospective study blood samples were shipped either frozen or at room temperature.

This clonotype originated in a man aged 30 to 39 who had recovered from COVID-19. Sequencing was done on a sample of PBMCs or T cells enriched from blood (not recorded which). The chain joins TRBV19 to TRBJ1-5; TRBD1 fits 8 bases in the junction. The CDR3 protein: CASRDRDYQPQHF. The DNA sequence is as follows: TGTGCCAGTAGGGACAGGGATTATCAGCCCCAGCATTTT.